This entry is about one TCR beta chain. This specimen comes from a study of blood T cell repertoires in COVID-19. Study-wide context: The cDNA or gDNA used as material had been derived from T cells, B-cell-depleted T cells, or PBMCs.

This CDR3 contains 13 residues. Germline V gene sequence: CDR1 LGHDT, CDR2 YNNKEL (reference sequence). V lost 2 bases and J lost 1, with 5 bases in between. Original analysis: Estimation of nucleated cell counts relied on the amplification of reference gene primers. Profiled with immunoSEQ multiplex PCR; TCRdb holds only in-frame clones, not every one. That table furnishes V, J and clone size, whereas the DNA furnished D and trimming. The sample contains fewer than 200,000 clones, nearly 80% of which appear only once. Source material: peripheral blood. This sequence originates from a woman between 65 and 79 years old with acute or convalescent COVID-19. V is TRBV3-1 (or the pseudogene TRBV3-2) and J is TRBJ2-5; D not certain. CDR3 DNA: TGTGCCAGCAGCCAACACAGCCAAGAGACCCAGTACTTC. Its protein is CASSQHSQETQYF.